Sequencing of this T cell receptor beta chain was carried out in a study of spatial heterogeneity in lung cancer. Overall study context: Alpha-chain sequences were consistently detected less often than beta-chain sequences.

Time point specified: sample taken at primary tumor resection. Frozen PBMC, nontumor lung or tumor provided whole RNA, which was sequenced unsorted. Every TCR cDNA molecule bore its own unique molecular identifier. TCRdb reprocessed the 5' RACE reads with MiXCR, giving one entry per CDR3 protein. Of about 82,000 distinct CDR3 sequences listed, roughly 12% are singletons. Note on this clonotype: The antigen is unknown.

The CDR3 length is 12 residues. V was shortened by 7 bases and J by 7 bases, with 17 bases between the two germline ends. Germline values: CDR1 SQVTM, CDR2 ANQGSEA. Whole-study results and caveats: At tumor resection, ubiquitous expanded TCRs were detected in blood more often than later.

The clonotype comes from a male donor with early-stage non-small cell lung cancer. The genes are TRBV29-1 and TRBJ2-7, with D unclear. The source was PBMCs, collected at surgery. CDR3 loop: CSASGPLREQYF. The CDR3 coding sequence is TGCAGCGCCTCCGGACCCCTTAGGGAGCAGTACTTC.